Each of the 28 T cell receptor beta chains below was sequenced from the same sample in a study of cytomegalovirus exposure and HLA in healthy donors. PCR primers comprised 60 Vbeta and 13 Jbeta primers. TCRdb's table, derived via immunoSEQ multiplex PCR, lists solely in-frame clones and lacks some. The data show 150,000 to 200,000 clones, approximately 81% seen once. The sample was PBMCs. The origin of the receptors is a woman aged 18 to 35 in good health and CMV-seropositive.

The V call is TRBV29-1, the J call TRBJ1-2; D possibly corresponds to TRBD1 (5 bases). Germline V lookup: CDR1 SQVTM, CDR2 ANQGSEA. The germline V and J ends were trimmed by 0 bases and 5 bases, with 10 bases remaining between them. The CDR3 runs to 13 residues. The DNA for the CDR3 is TGCAGCGTTGAAGATGGGGCATTATATGGCTACACCTTC. It specifies CSVEDGALYGYTF.

This clone is a singleton in its sample. The germline gene is not matched at one end of the junction; a read error may be the cause. The chain recombines TRBV5-1 with TRBJ2-7, with TRBD2 identical over 10 bases. The CDR3 extends over 13 amino acids. The germline V gene has CDR1 SGHRS and CDR2 YFSETQ. The CDR3 DNA reads as TGCGCCAGCAGCCCTTACACTAGCGGGGAGCACTACTTC. Its translation: CASSPYTSGEHYF.

The chain couples TRBV18 to TRBJ1-2; TRBD1 agrees at 11 bases. J was trimmed by 4 bases and V by 3 bases; bases with no gene match: 4. There are 15 residues in the CDR3. The germline V gene has CDR1 KGHSH and CDR2 LQKENI. The CDR3 protein is CASSPGQGASYGYTF. The CDR3 DNA reads as TGTGCCAGCTCACCCGGACAGGGGGCTAGCTATGGCTACACCTTC.

The gene calls are TRBV6-5 and TRBJ2-4; D call uncertain. There are 16 residues in the CDR3. V lost 0 bases, J lost 2 bases, and 11 bases lay in between. Germline assignment: CDR1 MNHEY and CDR2 SVGAGI. The CDR3 region has the DNA TGTGCCAGCAGTTACTCGAGACACAACTCCAAAAACATTCAGTACTTC. Its protein is CASSYSRHNSKNIQYF.

This clone was recorded once. The chain joins TRBV5-1 to TRBJ2-2; 14 nucleotides line up with TRBD2. The germline V gene has CDR1 SGHRS and CDR2 YFSETQ. CDR3 length: 21 residues. V lost 0 bases to trimming and J lost 0 bases; unmatched junction nucleotides: 10. The CDR3 here is CASSLASYGLAGGSNTGELFF. DNA for the CDR3: TGCGCCAGCAGCTTGGCCTCTTATGGACTAGCGGGGGGTTCGAACACCGGGGAGCTGTTTTTT.

This clone is a singleton in its sample. The chain links TRBV5-6 to TRBJ2-5, with D perhaps matching TRBD1 (7 bases). V was shortened by 10 bases and J by 5 bases, with 18 bases between the two germline ends. The CDR3 has 13 amino acids. Germline lookup yields CDR1 SGHDT and CDR2 YYEEEE. The CDR3, as DNA: TGTGCCGGGCACAGGGGAGGCGGGGAGACCCAGTACTTC. This sequence encodes CAGHRGGGETQYF. Full variable domain (missing parts from reference TRBV5-6 and TRBJ2-5): DAGVTQSPTHLIKTRGQQVTLRCSPKSGHDTVSWYQQALGQGPQFIFQYYEEEERQRGNFPDRFSGHQFPNYSSELNVNALLLGDSALYLCAGHRGGGETQYFGPGTRLLVL.

This clone came up a few times. This chain joins TRBV30 and TRBJ2-7; TRBD1 matches at 11 bases. The germline V gene encodes CDR1 GTSNPN and CDR2 SVGIG (reference sequence). CDR3 length: 11 amino acids. Trimming cost V 8 bases and J 4 bases; bases outside gene matches: 1. CDR3 DNA: TGTGCCGGGGACAGGGGGTACGAGCAGTACTTC. Protein sequence: CAGDRGYEQYF.

The rearrangement joins TRBV2 to TRBJ1-2; D may be TRBD1 (6 bases). The germline CDR1 and CDR2 sequences are SNHLY and FYNNEI. V lost 6 bases, J lost 2 bases, and 10 bases lay in between. The CDR3 loop spans 13 amino acids. The DNA of the CDR3 is TGTGCCAGCAGAGACACAGGGAACTATGGCTACACCTTC. Translated, it gives CASRDTGNYGYTF.

The V and J genes are TRBV6-1 and TRBJ1-1; weak D call: TRBD1 (5 bases). CDR1 is MNHNS and CDR2 is SASEGT in the germline V gene. The CDR3 has 14 residues. V dropped 1 base and J dropped 10 bases, with 16 bases sitting between them. CDR3 region: CASSEGLGPWGAFF. CDR3 DNA: TGTGCCAGCAGTGAAGGTCTGGGGCCGTGGGGAGCTTTCTTT.

A single count supports this clone. The V gene is TRBV9, the J gene TRBJ2-3, with a possible D match to TRBD1 (7 bases). The CDR3 is 16 amino acids. V was pared by 2 bases and J by 1 base, with 14 bases between. Germline CDR1 is SGDLS and CDR2 is YYNGEE. CDR3 sequence reads: CASSVRTGGGTDTQYF. In DNA form, the CDR3 reads TGTGCCAGCAGCGTGCGGACAGGCGGGGGCACAGATACGCAGTATTTT. The complete variable domain, with remaining parts taken from reference TRBV9 and TRBJ2-3, reads DSGVTQTPKHLITATGQRVTLRCSPRSGDLSVYWYQQSLDQGLQFLIQYYNGEERAKGNILERFSAQQFPDLHSELNLSSLELGDSALYFCASSVRTGGGTDTQYFGPGTRLTVL.

This clone was observed once. The sample has other DNA sequences that encode this CDR3 too. The chain is built from TRBV10-3 and TRBJ1-5; perhaps TRBD1 as D (5 bases). The V gene's germline CDR1 is ENHRY and CDR2 SYGVKD. The CDR3 runs to 13 residues. Trimming removed 0 bases at V and 7 bases at J, with 7 bases between. CDR3 loop: CAISESGGQPQHF. CDR3 nucleotides: TGTGCCATCAGTGAGTCGGGGGGGCAGCCCCAGCATTTT.

The chain carries TRBV5-5 and TRBJ1-1; D perhaps matches TRBD1 (5 bases). Germline CDR1 is SGHKS and CDR2 is YYEKEE (reference sequence). The CDR3 runs 12 residues. The V end lost 1 base, the J end lost 12 bases, and 13 bases lay between the germline ends. CDR3 sequence (DNA): TGTGCCAGCAGCTTGAACAGGAAAGGGTCTTTCTTT. Protein sequence: CASSLNRKGSFF. Full variable domain (remainder filled in from reference TRBV5-5 and TRBJ1-1): DAGVTQSPTHLIKTRGQQVTLRCSPISGHKSVSWYQQVLGQGPQFIFQYYEKEERGRGNFPDRFSARQFPNYSSELNVNALLLGDSALYLCASSLNRKGSFFGQGTRLTVV.

This rearrangement joins TRBV4-1 to TRBJ1-3, with D unresolved. The CDR3 covers 16 residues. Germline-derived CDR1 and CDR2 are MGHRA and YSYEKL. Trimming left V 2 bases short and J 2 bases short, with 13 bases between. CDR3 coding DNA: TGCGCCAGCAGCCAACAAGCGATCCCGGCTGGAAACACCATATATTTT. It yields the protein CASSQQAIPAGNTIYF.

The V and J genes are TRBV5-1 and TRBJ2-1, with a weak D call TRBD2 (6 bases). Trimming removed 0 bases from V and 0 bases from J, with 13 bases in between. Germline V gene sequence: CDR1 SGHRS, CDR2 YFSETQ. The CDR3 has 17 residues. The CDR3 nucleotides read TGCGCCAGCAGCTTGGCCCTGGCGGGGAGCTCCTACAATGAGCAGTTCTTC. This sequence encodes CASSLALAGSSYNEQFF.

The J gene is TRBJ1-6, the V gene TRBV30, with D maybe TRBD1 (5 bases). This CDR3 spans 13 amino acids. Germline CDR1 and CDR2: GTSNPN and SVGIG (reference sequence). V gave up 2 bases and J gave up 7 bases, with 9 bases separating them. The CDR3 loop reads CAWSRGENSPLHF. In DNA form, the CDR3 reads TGTGCCTGGAGTCGGGGGGAAAATTCACCCCTCCACTTT. Supplemented by reference TRBV30 and TRBJ1-6, the full variable domain reads SQTIHQWPATLVQPVGSPLSLECTVEGTSNPNLYWYRQAAGRGLQLLFYSVGIGQISSEVPQNLSASRPQDRQFILSSKKLLLSDSGFYLCAWSRGENSPLHFGNGTRLTVT.

The chain links TRBV30 to TRBJ2-7; D is perhaps TRBD2 (7 bases). V was pared by 0 bases and J by 5 bases, with 14 bases between. CDR3 length: 14 residues. The germline gives CDR1 GTSNPN, CDR2 SVGIG (reference sequence). The CDR3 DNA sequence: TGTGCCTGGAGTGTAGAGGGGAGGGACAACGAGCAGTACTTC. It encodes CAWSVEGRDNEQYF.

This chain joins TRBV7-6 and TRBJ2-5; TRBD1 agrees at 11 bases. Trimming removed 6 bases from V and 4 bases from J; junction bases left unmatched: 10. The CDR3 covers 16 residues. Germline V gives CDR1 SGHVS, CDR2 FNYEAQ. Written as DNA, the CDR3 is TGTGCCAGCAGTGGTGGGACAGGGGGATGGATAGAGACCCAGTACTTC. Translated, it gives CASSGGTGGWIETQYF. The variable domain in full, with the rest retrieved from reference TRBV7-6 and TRBJ2-5, is GAGVSQSPRYKVTKRGQDVALRCDPISGHVSLYWYRQALGQGPEFLTYFNYEAQQDKSGLPNDRFSAERPEGSISTLTIQRTEQRDSAMYRCASSGGTGGWIETQYFGPGTRLLVL.

This chain uses TRBV9 with TRBJ2-1, with 9 bases identical to TRBD2. V trimming: 3 bases; J trimming: 4 bases; junction bases outside the gene matches: 8. CDR1 is SGDLS, CDR2 YYNGEE, per germline. The CDR3 runs to 16 residues. The DNA of the CDR3 is TGTGCCAGCAGCGCGCGGGGGGGCCTTCTATACAATGAGCAGTTCTTC. Translated, it gives CASSARGGLLYNEQFF. The full variable domain, rest sourced from reference TRBV9 and TRBJ2-1, is DSGVTQTPKHLITATGQRVTLRCSPRSGDLSVYWYQQSLDQGLQFLIQYYNGEERAKGNILERFSAQQFPDLHSELNLSSLELGDSALYFCASSARGGLLYNEQFFGPGTRLTVL.

The CDR3 loop is CASTQRAGGPQHF. The CDR3 bases are TGTGCCAGCACCCAGCGCGCCGGGGGGCCCCAGCATTTT. This chain connects TRBV6-6 to TRBJ1-5, with D possibly TRBD1 on 5 matching bases. Trimming took off 7 bases at V and 9 bases at J, with 16 bases between the two ends. The CDR3 is made up of 13 amino acids. Germline V lookup: CDR1 MNHNY, CDR2 SVGAGI (reference sequence).

The chain joins TRBV29-1 to TRBJ2-2, with D hard to call. Germline assignment: CDR1 SQVTM and CDR2 ANQGSEA. This CDR3 region has 15 residues. Trimming left V 8 bases short and J 1 base short, with 17 bases between. For the CDR3, the DNA is TGCAGCACACTGCCCCCGGGTAGGAACACCGGGGAGCTGTTTTTT. Translation: CSTLPPGRNTGELFF.

This clone appeared a few times. The V gene is TRBV5-1, the J gene TRBJ1-3; 7 nucleotides match TRBD1. The ends lost 3 bases at V and 0 bases at J; junction bases unmatched: 6. The CDR3 loop spans 16 amino acids. In germline, CDR1 is SGHRS, CDR2 YFSETQ. The CDR3, as DNA: TGCGCCAGCAGCTCCTTGGAGGGGGCCTCTGGAAACACCATATATTTT. Its protein is CASSSLEGASGNTIYF.

This chain connects TRBV20-1 to TRBJ1-2; D is uncertain. CDR1 is DFQATT, CDR2 SNEGSKA, per germline (reference sequence). Deletions cut 5 bases from V and 8 bases from J, with 12 bases between. The CDR3 has 11 amino acids. CDR3 in DNA: TGCAGTGCTGACAAACTAGTAGGCTACACCTTC. This translates into CSADKLVGYTF.

The chain recombines TRBV30 with TRBJ1-6; possible D gene TRBD1, 5 bases. Looked up from germline, CDR1 is GTSNPN and CDR2 is SVGIG (reference sequence). V lost 3 bases to trimming and J lost 10 bases, with 13 bases between them. The CDR3 loop spans 13 amino acids. The CDR3 DNA follows: TGTGCCTGGAGGTCGCAGGGTGAATCACCCCTCCACTTT. As protein: CAWRSQGESPLHF.

As DNA, the CDR3 is TGCGCCAGCAGCTTGGGGCGGGGCCGTACCGCCGAGCAGTACTTC. Amino acids: CASSLGRGRTAEQYF. V and J are TRBV5-1 and TRBJ2-7, with D maybe TRBD2 (6 bases). Trimming shortened V by 0 bases and J by 6 bases, and 16 bases separated the two germline ends. Germline V gives CDR1 SGHRS, CDR2 YFSETQ. This CDR3 has 15 residues.

The genes are TRBV4-3 and TRBJ2-3, with TRBD2 matching 13 bases. The germline gives CDR1 LGHNA, CDR2 YSLEER. The CDR3 has 19 amino acids. Trimming took 0 bases from V and 2 from J; bases not matched to a gene: 8. CDR3 DNA sequence: TGCGCCAGCAGCCAAGATTGGATGACTAGCGGGGGGTACACAGATACGCAGTATTTT. This sequence encodes CASSQDWMTSGGYTDTQYF.

J is TRBJ1-6 and V is TRBV2, with a possible D match to TRBD1 (5 bases). The CDR3 spans 13 residues. Germline V CDR1 and CDR2: SNHLY, FYNNEI. The CDR3 bases are TGTGACTCCCGACAGAGCTATAATTCACCCCTCCACTTT. This encodes CDSRQSYNSPLHF.

This chain connects TRBV28 to TRBJ2-7, with a possible D match to TRBD2 (5 bases). CDR1 is MDHEN, CDR2 SYDVKM, per germline. Trimming shortened V by 7 bases and J by 5 bases, and 24 bases separated the two germline ends. The CDR3 consists of 16 residues. The DNA for the CDR3 is TGTGCCAGCAACCTCCCCGAGCCAGGTGAGGGCGACGAGCAGTACGTC. This encodes CASNLPEPGEGDEQYV.

The V and J genes are TRBV30 and TRBJ2-3; D might be TRBD1 (6 bases). This CDR3 is 15 amino acids long. Trimming removed 0 bases from V and 0 bases from J, with 10 bases in between. The germline V gene encodes CDR1 GTSNPN and CDR2 SVGIG (reference sequence). The CDR3 loop is CAWSVAGASTDTQYF. The CDR3 region has the DNA TGTGCCTGGAGTGTGGCAGGGGCCAGCACAGATACGCAGTATTTT. The whole variable domain, filled in from reference TRBV30 and TRBJ2-3, reads SQTIHQWPATLVQPVGSPLSLECTVEGTSNPNLYWYRQAAGRGLQLLFYSVGIGQISSEVPQNLSASRPQDRQFILSSKKLLLSDSGFYLCAWSVAGASTDTQYFGPGTRLTVL.